Shown below are 5 T cell receptor beta chains from a single sample sequenced in a study of immune evolution from preneoplasia to lung adenocarcinoma. Method: immunoSEQ multiplex PCR; TCRdb's copy keeps in-frame clones and lacks some. The sample contains approximately 7,000 clones, around three quarters of which appear only once. The specimen was FFPE invasive lung adenocarcinoma tissue. These TCRs come from a person in their 40s with lung adenocarcinoma.

This chain connects TRBV7-2 to TRBJ1-3; D is unresolved. Germline-derived CDR1 and CDR2 are SGHTA and FQGNSA. CDR3 length: 13 amino acids. V lost 8 bases and J 4 bases, leaving 12 bases between the germline ends. CDR3 coding DNA: TGTGCCAGCGGCACGGAAGGAGGAAACACCATATATTTT. Protein: CASGTEGGNTIYF.

V usage is TRBV30 and J usage is TRBJ1-2, with D possibly matching TRBD1 (5 bases). Germline V CDR1 and CDR2: GTSNPN, SVGIG (reference sequence). V lost 0 bases, J lost 7 bases, and 12 bases lay in between. The CDR3 extends over 13 amino acids. The CDR3 reads CAWSVLGGGGYTF. The DNA for the CDR3 is TGTGCCTGGAGTGTACTCGGGGGGGGTGGCTACACCTTC. Variable domain in full (rest from reference TRBV30 and TRBJ1-2): SQTIHQWPATLVQPVGSPLSLECTVEGTSNPNLYWYRQAAGRGLQLLFYSVGIGQISSEVPQNLSASRPQDRQFILSSKKLLLSDSGFYLCAWSVLGGGGYTFGSGTRLTVV.

Only a few counts were recorded for this clone. The gene calls are TRBV7-9 and TRBJ1-2, with TRBD1 as a possible D gene (6 bases). The CDR3 is 14 residues long. Germline assignment: CDR1 SEHNR and CDR2 FQNEAQ (reference sequence). Trimming removed 6 bases at V and 4 bases at J, with 15 bases between. CDR3 amino acids: CASSYTGQIYGYTF. The CDR3 DNA reads TGTGCCAGCAGTTACACGGGACAAATCTATGGCTACACCTTC.

Concerning this clone: Other DNA variants within this sample encode the same CDR3. The gene calls are TRBV5-1 and TRBJ1-2; the match to TRBD1 covers 8 bases. The CDR3 sequence is 12 residues long. The germline V gene has CDR1 SGHRS and CDR2 YFSETQ. Trimming at V came to 3 bases and at J to 6 bases, leaving 1 base not matched to a gene. DNA for the CDR3: TGCGCCAGCAGCTCAGGGGGCCATGGCTACACCTTC. This gives the protein CASSSGGHGYTF. Filled out from reference TRBV5-1 and TRBJ1-2, the complete variable domain reads KAGVTQTPRYLIKTRGQQVTLSCSPISGHRSVSWYQQTPGQGLQFLFEYFSETQRNKGNFPGRFSGRQFSNSRSEMNVSTLELGDSALYLCASSSGGHGYTFGSGTRLTVV.

This clone was picked up one time. The rearrangement uses TRBV5-1 and TRBJ1-2; 7 positions match TRBD1. The CDR3 covers 14 residues. CDR1 is SGHRS and CDR2 is YFSETQ in the germline V gene. The V and J ends lost 3 bases and 4 bases, in that order; junction bases with no gene match: 6. CDR3 sequence reads: CASSSTGTAYGYTF. DNA of the CDR3: TGCGCCAGCAGCTCCACCGGGACAGCCTATGGCTACACCTTC.